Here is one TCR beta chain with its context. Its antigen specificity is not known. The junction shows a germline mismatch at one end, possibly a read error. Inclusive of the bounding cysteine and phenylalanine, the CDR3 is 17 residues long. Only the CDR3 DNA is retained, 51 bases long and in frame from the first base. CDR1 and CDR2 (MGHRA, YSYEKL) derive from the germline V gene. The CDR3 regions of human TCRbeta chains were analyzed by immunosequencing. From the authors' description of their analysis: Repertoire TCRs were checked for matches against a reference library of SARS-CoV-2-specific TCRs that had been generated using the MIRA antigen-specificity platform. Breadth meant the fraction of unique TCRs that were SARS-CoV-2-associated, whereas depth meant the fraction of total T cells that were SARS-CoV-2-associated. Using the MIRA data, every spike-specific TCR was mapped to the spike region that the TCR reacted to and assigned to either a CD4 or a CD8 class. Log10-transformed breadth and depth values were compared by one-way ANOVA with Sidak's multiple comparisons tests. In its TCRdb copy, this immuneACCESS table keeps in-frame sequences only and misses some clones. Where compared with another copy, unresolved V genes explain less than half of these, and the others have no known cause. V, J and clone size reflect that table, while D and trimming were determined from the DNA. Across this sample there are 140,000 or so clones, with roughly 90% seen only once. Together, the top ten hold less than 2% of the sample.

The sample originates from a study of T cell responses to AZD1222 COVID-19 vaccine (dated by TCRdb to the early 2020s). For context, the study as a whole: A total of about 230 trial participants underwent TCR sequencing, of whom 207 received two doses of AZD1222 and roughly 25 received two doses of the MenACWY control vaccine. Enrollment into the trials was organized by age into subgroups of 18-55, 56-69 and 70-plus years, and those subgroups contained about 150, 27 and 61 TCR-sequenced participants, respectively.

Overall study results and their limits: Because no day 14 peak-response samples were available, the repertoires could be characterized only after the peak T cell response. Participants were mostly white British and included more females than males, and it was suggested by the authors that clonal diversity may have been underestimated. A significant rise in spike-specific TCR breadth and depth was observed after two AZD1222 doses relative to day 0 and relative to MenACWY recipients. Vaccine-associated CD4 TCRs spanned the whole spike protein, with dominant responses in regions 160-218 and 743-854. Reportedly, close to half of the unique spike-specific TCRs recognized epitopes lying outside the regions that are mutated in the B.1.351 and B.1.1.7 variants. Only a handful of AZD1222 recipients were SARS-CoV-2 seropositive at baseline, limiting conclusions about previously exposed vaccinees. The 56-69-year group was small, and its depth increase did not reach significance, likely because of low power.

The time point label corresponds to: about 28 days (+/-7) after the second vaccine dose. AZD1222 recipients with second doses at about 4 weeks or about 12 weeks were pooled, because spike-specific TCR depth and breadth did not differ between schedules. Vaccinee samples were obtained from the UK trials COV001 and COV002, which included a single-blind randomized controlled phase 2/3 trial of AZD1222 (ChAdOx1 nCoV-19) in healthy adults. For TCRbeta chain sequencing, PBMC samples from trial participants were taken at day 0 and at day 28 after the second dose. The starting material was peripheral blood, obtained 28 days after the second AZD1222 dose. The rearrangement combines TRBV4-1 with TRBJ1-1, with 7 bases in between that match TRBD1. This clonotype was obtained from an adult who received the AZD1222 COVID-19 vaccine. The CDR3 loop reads CASNQEGGTVMNTEAFF. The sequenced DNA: TGCGCCAGCAACCAAGAAGGCGGGACAGTCATGAACACTGAAGCTTTCTTT.